Listed here are 18 T cell receptor beta chains from one sample, sequenced in a study of Graves' ophthalmopathy and Graves' hyperthyroidism. Amplification of the TCR beta CDR3 regions used RNA transcripts (as template). Scientists carried out first-round RT-PCR using HTBI primers and then a second-round multiplex PCR. Using its own MiXCR run on the multiplex PCR reads, TCRdb lists one record per CDR3 protein. The sample records 660,000 or so distinct CDR3 sequences, over 40% being singletons. Sequencing was performed on peripheral blood. Receptors were obtained from an adult man with Graves' ophthalmopathy.

Ten or more counts support this clonotype. A read error may produce the germline difference seen at one junction end. The rearrangement uses TRBV10-3 and TRBJ1-5; possible D gene TRBD1, 5 bases. The CDR3 has 17 residues. Germline CDR1 is ENHRY and CDR2 is SYGVKD. This chain's CDR3 is CASSQSGAEWVNQPQHF. For the CDR3, the DNA is TGTGCCAGCAGTCAAAGCGGGGCAGAGTGGGTCAATCAGCCCCAGCATTTT.

This clonotype came up many times. This rearrangement joins TRBV20-1 to TRBJ2-5; D uncertain. Trimming took 3 bases from V and 3 from J, leaving 5 bases between them. This CDR3 spans 11 amino acids. Germline V gives CDR1 DFQATT, CDR2 SNEGSKA (reference sequence). CDR3 residues: CSARRKETQYF. The CDR3, as DNA: TGCAGTGCTAGGCGTAAAGAGACCCAGTACTTC.

At least ten counts were recorded for this clonotype. This sequence joins TRBV5-1 and TRBJ2-5; 10 nucleotides line up with TRBD1. The junction had 6 bases not matched to a gene; V was cut back by 2 bases and J by 5 bases. This CDR3 is built from 15 residues. Germline V lookup: CDR1 SGHRS, CDR2 YFSETQ. The CDR3 spells CASSLTPGQGETQYF. The DNA of the CDR3 is TGCGCCAGCAGCTTAACACCGGGACAGGGGGAGACCCAGTACTTC. The whole variable domain, remainder taken from reference TRBV5-1 and TRBJ2-5, is KAGVTQTPRYLIKTRGQQVTLSCSPISGHRSVSWYQQTPGQGLQFLFEYFSETQRNKGNFPGRFSGRQFSNSRSEMNVSTLELGDSALYLCASSLTPGQGETQYFGPGTRLLVL.

This clonotype was recorded a few times. The V gene is TRBV4-3, the J gene TRBJ1-1, with D maybe TRBD1 (5 bases). V lost 0 bases to trimming and J lost 7 bases, with 18 bases between them. This CDR3 spans 16 amino acids. Germline loops: CDR1 LGHNA, CDR2 YSLEER. Written as DNA, the CDR3 is TGCGCCAGCAGCCAAGATCTGGCAGGGAAACTAAATGAAGCTTTCTTT. Protein: CASSQDLAGKLNEAFF.

The genes are TRBV2 and TRBJ2-7; maybe TRBD1 (8 bases). The ends were cut back, 8 bases at V and 4 bases at J, with 21 bases in the middle. The CDR3 contains 15 residues. CDR1 and CDR2 (germline): SNHLY, FYNNEI. CDR3 amino acids: CASSFGGTGDYEQYF. The CDR3 DNA follows: TGTGCCAGCTCTTTCGGGGGGACAGGAGATTACGAGCAGTACTTC.

This clonotype was seen many times. At one end, the junction sequence differs from germline, possibly due to a read error. This chain joins TRBV10-3 and TRBJ1-6; tentative D call: TRBD1 (5 bases). The CDR3 is 16 residues long. Germline assignment: CDR1 ENHRY and CDR2 SYGVKD. The CDR3: CASSYQARGLNSPLHF. CDR3 in DNA: TGTGCCAGCAGTTACCAGGCGCGGGGACTCAATTCACCCCTCCACTTT.

This clonotype has a count of ten or more. The chain uses TRBV7-9 and TRBJ1-2; tentatively, D is TRBD1 (5 bases). Trimming removed 5 bases at V and 6 bases at J, with 16 bases between. This CDR3 contains 14 residues. From germline, CDR1 is SEHNR and CDR2 FQNEAQ (reference sequence). The CDR3 nucleotides are TGTGCCAGCAGCCCTCCCCCCCCAGGGCATGGCTACACCTTC. It encodes CASSPPPPGHGYTF.

With regard to this clonotype: An end of the junction does not agree with germline; a read error may underlie this. J is TRBJ2-6 and V is TRBV29-1, with D perhaps TRBD1 or TRBD2 (5 bases each). From germline, CDR1 is SQVTM and CDR2 ANQGSEA. The CDR3 loop spans 11 amino acids. CDR3 DNA sequence: TGCAGCGTCGGACCGGGGCCCACTGAAGCTTTC. Residues: CSVGPGPTEAF. Drawing the rest from reference TRBV29-1 and TRBJ2-6, the complete variable domain is SAVISQKPSRDICQRGTSLTIQCQVDSQVTMMFWYRQQPGQSLTLIATANQGSEATYESGFVIDKFPISRPNLTFSTLTVSNMSPEDSSIYLCSVGPGPTEAFGAGSRLTVL.

This clonotype was recorded many times. V usage is TRBV4-2 and J usage is TRBJ1-5; maybe TRBD1 (5 bases). The CDR3 is made up of 15 amino acids. Trimming took off 0 bases at V and 7 bases at J, with 13 bases between the two ends. CDR1 and CDR2 from the germline V gene are LGHNA and YNFKEQ. CDR3 in amino acids: CASSQEWSGVQPQHF. Here the CDR3 DNA reads TGTGCCAGCAGCCAAGAGTGGTCGGGGGTCCAGCCCCAGCATTTT.

The rearrangement joins TRBV25-1 to TRBJ2-7, with D perhaps matching TRBD2 (5 bases). Looked up from germline, CDR1 is MGHDK and CDR2 is SYGVNS. V lost 8 bases and J lost 7, with 24 bases in between. This CDR3 is 15 amino acids long. The CDR3 sequence: CASGRELAGQNEQYF. CDR3 in DNA: TGTGCCAGCGGTCGAGAGTTGGCGGGCCAAAATGAGCAGTACTTC.

This clonotype was picked up many times. The genes are TRBV2 and TRBJ1-1, with a possible D match to TRBD1 (6 bases). The germline V gene has CDR1 SNHLY and CDR2 FYNNEI. The CDR3 contains 13 residues. Trimming stripped 6 bases from V and 2 bases from J, with 10 bases between. The CDR3 loop is CASSKDRNTEAFF. The CDR3 region has the DNA TGTGCCAGCAGCAAGGACAGAAACACTGAAGCTTTCTTT.

Note on this clonotype: One base away lies a much larger clone, so this may be a sequencing read error. The V gene is TRBV10-3, the J gene TRBJ1-1, with D perhaps TRBD1 (6 bases). V lost 10 bases and J lost 3, with 15 bases in between. The CDR3 sequence is 13 residues long. Germline V gives CDR1 ENHRY, CDR2 SYGVKD. CDR3 sequence (DNA): TGTGCCAGCGGCAGGGGTGGGCACACTGAAGCTTTCTTT. Its translation: CASGRGGHTEAFF.

V gene TRBV10-2 combines with J gene TRBJ1-1; TRBD1 aligns across 9 bases. The germline gives CDR1 WSHSY, CDR2 SAAADI. Losses at the gene ends were 6 bases for V and 8 bases for J; bases not matched to a gene: 1. The CDR3 runs to 11 residues. The CDR3 nucleotides are TGCGCCAGCAGGGGGACAGGGGAAGCTTTCTTT. Translation: CASRGTGEAFF.

The V call is TRBV27, the J call TRBJ2-5; the D call may be TRBD1 or TRBD2 (5 bases each). With 4 bases removed from V and 5 bases from J, the gap between germline ends came to 20 bases. The V gene's germline CDR1 is MNHEY and CDR2 SMNVEV (reference sequence). This CDR3 has 16 residues. The CDR3 coding sequence is TGTGCCAGCAGTTCCCCCCGGGACGTTGGCGGGGAGACCCAGTACTTC. It translates to CASSSPRDVGGETQYF.

This clonotype showed up many times. V and J are TRBV11-2 and TRBJ1-1, with 7 bases identical to TRBD1. CDR1 is SGHAT, CDR2 FQNNGV, per germline. V was pared by 4 bases and J by 1 base, with 9 bases of the junction left unmatched. The CDR3 totals 16 residues. This chain's CDR3 is CASSSQGQRANTEAFF. CDR3 bases: TGTGCCAGCAGCTCCCAGGGACAGAGAGCGAACACTGAAGCTTTCTTT.

This clonotype turned up a few times. The rearrangement uses TRBV4-3 and TRBJ1-6; tentatively, D is TRBD1 (6 bases). The V gene lost 0 bases and the J gene lost 0 bases, with 9 bases spanning the gap. Germline assignment: CDR1 LGHNA and CDR2 YSLEER. The CDR3 contains 17 residues. CDR3 coding DNA: TGCGCCAGCAGCCAAGAGGGGGCCAGCTCCTATAATTCACCCCTCCACTTT. Amino acid sequence: CASSQEGASSYNSPLHF.

In the case of this clonotype: This likely comes from a read error, as the CDR3 has no conserved phenylalanine or tryptophan at its end. The limits of the CDR3 on the DNA are not certain, so only TCRdb's listed CDR3 is given. This rearrangement joins TRBV7-2 to TRBJ1-3; no DNA check was done on the table's D call, TRBD1. The CDR3 adds up to 11 amino acids, both ends counted. CDR1 is SGHTA and CDR2 is FQGNSA in the germline V gene. The chain's CDR3 is CASSLASGAVT.

V gene TRBV3-1 combines with J gene TRBJ1-5; D call uncertain. Germline V gene lookup returns CDR1 LGHDT and CDR2 YNNKEL (reference sequence). V was clipped by 2 bases and J by 1 base, with 6 bases between them. This CDR3 has 14 amino acids. CDR3 nucleotides: TGTGCCAGCAGCCAAAGTCGGAGCAATCAGCCCCAGCATTTT. This gives the protein CASSQSRSNQPQHF.